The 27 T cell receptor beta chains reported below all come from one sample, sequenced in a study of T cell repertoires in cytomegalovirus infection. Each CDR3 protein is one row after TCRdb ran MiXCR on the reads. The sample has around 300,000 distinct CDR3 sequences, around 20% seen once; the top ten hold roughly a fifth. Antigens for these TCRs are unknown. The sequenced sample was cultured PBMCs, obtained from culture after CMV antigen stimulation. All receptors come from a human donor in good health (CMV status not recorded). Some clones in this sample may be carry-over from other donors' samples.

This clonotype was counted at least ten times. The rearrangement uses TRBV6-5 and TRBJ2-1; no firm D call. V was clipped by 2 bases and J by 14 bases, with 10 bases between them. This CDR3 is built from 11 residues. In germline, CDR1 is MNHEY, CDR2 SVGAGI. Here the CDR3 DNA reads TGTGCCAGCAGTTACGGGTTTATCGAGTTCTTC. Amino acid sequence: CASSYGFIEFF.

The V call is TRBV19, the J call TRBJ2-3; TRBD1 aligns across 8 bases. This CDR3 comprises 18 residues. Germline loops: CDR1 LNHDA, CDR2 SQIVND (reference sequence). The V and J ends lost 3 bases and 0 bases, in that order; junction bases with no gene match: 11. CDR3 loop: CASSILGQGSPSTDTQYF. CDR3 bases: TGTGCCAGTAGTATCCTCGGACAGGGATCACCCAGCACAGATACGCAGTATTTT.

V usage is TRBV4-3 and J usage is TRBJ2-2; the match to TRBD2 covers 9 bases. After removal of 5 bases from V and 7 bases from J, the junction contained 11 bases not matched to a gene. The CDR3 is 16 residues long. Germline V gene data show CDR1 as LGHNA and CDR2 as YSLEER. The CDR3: CASSKHPSGNVGELFF. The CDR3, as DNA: TGCGCCAGCAGCAAGCACCCTAGCGGGAATGTCGGGGAGCTGTTTTTT.

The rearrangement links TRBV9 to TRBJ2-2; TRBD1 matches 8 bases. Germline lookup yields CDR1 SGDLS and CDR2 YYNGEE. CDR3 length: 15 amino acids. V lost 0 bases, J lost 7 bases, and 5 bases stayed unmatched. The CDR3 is CASSVVQGASGELFF. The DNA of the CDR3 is TGTGCCAGCAGCGTAGTCCAGGGGGCGAGCGGGGAGCTGTTTTTT.

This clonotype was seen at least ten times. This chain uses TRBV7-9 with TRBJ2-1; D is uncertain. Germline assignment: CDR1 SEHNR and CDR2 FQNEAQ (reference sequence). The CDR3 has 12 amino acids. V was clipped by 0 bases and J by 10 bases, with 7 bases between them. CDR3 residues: CASSLAGSEQFF. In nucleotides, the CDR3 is TGTGCCAGCAGCTTAGCCGGCAGCGAGCAGTTCTTC.

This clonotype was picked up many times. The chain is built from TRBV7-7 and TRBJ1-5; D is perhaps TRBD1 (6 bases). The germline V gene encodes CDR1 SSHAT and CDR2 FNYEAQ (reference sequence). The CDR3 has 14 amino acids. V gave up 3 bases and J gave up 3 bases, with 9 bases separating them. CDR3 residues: CASSFDRNNQPQHF. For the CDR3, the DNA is TGTGCCAGCAGCTTTGACAGGAACAATCAGCCCCAGCATTTT.

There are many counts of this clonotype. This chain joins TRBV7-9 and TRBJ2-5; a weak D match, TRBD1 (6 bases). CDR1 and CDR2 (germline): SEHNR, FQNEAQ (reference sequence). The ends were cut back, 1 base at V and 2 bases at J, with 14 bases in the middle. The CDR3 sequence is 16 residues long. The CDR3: CASSLVGAGIQETQYF. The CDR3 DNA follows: TGTGCCAGCAGCTTAGTGGGGGCAGGGATTCAAGAGACCCAGTACTTC. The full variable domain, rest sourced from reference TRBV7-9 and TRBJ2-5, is DTGVSQNPRHKITKRGQNVTFRCDPISEHNRLYWYRQTLGQGPEFLTYFQNEAQLEKSRLLSDRFSAERPKGSFSTLEIQRTEQGDSAMYLCASSLVGAGIQETQYFGPGTRLLVL.

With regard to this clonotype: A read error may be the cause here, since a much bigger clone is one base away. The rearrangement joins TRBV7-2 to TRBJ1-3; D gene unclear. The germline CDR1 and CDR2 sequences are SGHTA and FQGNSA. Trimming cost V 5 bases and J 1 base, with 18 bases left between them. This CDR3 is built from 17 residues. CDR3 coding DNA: TGTGCCAGCAGCCACAATGGTGGCACCTTTTCTGGAAACACCATATATTTT. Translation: CASSHNGGTFSGNTIYF.

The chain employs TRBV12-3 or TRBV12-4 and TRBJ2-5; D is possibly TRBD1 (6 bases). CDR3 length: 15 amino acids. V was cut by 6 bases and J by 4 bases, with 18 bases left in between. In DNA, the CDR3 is TGTGCCAGCAGCATCGCAGGGGATCGGGCAGAGACCCAGTACTTC. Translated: CASSIAGDRAETQYF.

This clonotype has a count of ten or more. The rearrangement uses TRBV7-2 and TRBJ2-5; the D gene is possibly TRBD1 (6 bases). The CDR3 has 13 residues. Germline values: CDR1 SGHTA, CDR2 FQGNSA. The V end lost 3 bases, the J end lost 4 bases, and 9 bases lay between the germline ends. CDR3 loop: CASSFGRGETQYF. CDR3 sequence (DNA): TGTGCCAGCAGCTTCGGCAGGGGAGAGACCCAGTACTTC. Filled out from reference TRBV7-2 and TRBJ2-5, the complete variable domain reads GAGVSQSPSNKVTEKGKDVELRCDPISGHTALYWYRQSLGQGLEFLIYFQGNSAPDKSGLPSDRFSAERTGGSVSTLTIQRTQQEDSAVYLCASSFGRGETQYFGPGTRLLVL.

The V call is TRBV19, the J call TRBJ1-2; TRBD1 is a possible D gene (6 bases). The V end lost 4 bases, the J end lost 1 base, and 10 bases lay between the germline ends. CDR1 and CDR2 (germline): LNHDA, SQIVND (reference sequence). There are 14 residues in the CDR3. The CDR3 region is CASSKGGLNYGYTF. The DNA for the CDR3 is TGTGCCAGTAGTAAGGGGGGACTTAACTATGGCTACACCTTC.

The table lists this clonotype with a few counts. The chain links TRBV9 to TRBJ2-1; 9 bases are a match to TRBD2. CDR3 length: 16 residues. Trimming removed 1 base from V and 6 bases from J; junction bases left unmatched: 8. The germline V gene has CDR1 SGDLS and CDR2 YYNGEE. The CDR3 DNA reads TGTGCCAGCAGCGTACTGACTAGCGGAGGGGGCAATGAGCAGTTCTTC. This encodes CASSVLTSGGGNEQFF.

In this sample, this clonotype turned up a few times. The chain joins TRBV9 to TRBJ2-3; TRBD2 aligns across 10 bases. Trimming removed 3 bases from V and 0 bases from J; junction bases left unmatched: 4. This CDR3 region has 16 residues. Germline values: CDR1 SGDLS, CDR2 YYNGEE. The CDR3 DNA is TGTGCCAGCAGCGGTAGCGGGGGGACTAGCACAGATACGCAGTATTTT. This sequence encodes CASSGSGGTSTDTQYF.

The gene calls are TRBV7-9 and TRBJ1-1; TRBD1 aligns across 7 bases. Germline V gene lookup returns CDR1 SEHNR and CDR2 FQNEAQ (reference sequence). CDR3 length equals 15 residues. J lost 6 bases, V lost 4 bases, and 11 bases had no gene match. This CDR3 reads CASSYPGTGVAEAFF. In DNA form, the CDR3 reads TGTGCCAGCAGCTACCCGGGTACAGGGGTAGCTGAAGCTTTCTTT.

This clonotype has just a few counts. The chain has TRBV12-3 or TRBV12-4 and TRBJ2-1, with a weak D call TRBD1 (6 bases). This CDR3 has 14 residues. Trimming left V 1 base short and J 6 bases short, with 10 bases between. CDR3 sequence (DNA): TGTGCCAGCAGTTTAGGAGGACAGTCCAATGAGCAGTTCTTC. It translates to CASSLGGQSNEQFF.

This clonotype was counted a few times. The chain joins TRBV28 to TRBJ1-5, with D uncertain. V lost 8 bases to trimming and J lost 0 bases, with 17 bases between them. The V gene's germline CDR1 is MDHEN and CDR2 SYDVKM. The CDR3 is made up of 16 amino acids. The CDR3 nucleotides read TGTGCCAGCGAACCTCCGAGGTACCGTAGCAATCAGCCCCAGCATTTT. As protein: CASEPPRYRSNQPQHF.

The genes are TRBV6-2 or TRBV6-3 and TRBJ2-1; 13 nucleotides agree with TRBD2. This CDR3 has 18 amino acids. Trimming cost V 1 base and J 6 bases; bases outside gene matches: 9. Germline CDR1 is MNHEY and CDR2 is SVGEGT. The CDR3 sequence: CASSYFRGLAGRINEQFF. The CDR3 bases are TGTGCCAGCAGTTACTTTCGGGGACTAGCGGGAAGGATCAATGAGCAGTTCTTC.

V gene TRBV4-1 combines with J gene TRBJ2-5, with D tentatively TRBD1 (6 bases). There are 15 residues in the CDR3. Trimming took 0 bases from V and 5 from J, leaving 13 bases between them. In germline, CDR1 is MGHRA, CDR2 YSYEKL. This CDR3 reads CASSQERTALETQYF. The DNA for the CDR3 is TGCGCCAGCAGCCAAGAACGGACAGCTCTCGAGACCCAGTACTTC.

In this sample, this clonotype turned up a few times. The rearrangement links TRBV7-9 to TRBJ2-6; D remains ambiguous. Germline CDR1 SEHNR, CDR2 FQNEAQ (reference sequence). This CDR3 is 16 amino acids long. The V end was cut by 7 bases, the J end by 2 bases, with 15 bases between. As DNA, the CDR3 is TGTGCCAGCACCCTACAACGCGAGACTGGGGCCAACGTCCTGACTTTC. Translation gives CASTLQRETGANVLTF. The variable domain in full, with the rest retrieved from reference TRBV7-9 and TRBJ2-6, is DTGVSQNPRHKITKRGQNVTFRCDPISEHNRLYWYRQTLGQGPEFLTYFQNEAQLEKSRLLSDRFSAERPKGSFSTLEIQRTEQGDSAMYLCASTLQRETGANVLTFGAGSRLTVL.

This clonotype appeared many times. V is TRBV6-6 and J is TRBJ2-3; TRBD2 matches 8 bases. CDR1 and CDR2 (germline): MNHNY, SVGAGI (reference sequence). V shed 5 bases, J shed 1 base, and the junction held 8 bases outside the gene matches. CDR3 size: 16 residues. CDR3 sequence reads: CASSIRLATRTDTQYF. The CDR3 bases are TGTGCCAGCAGTATCCGACTAGCGACCCGCACAGATACGCAGTATTTT.

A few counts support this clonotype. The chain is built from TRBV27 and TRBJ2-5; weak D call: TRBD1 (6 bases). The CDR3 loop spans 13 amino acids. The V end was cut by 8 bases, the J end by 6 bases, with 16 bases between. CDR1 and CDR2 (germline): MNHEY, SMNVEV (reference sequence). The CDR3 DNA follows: TGTGCCAGCCCAGGGAACAGGGATCAGACCCAGTACTTC. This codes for CASPGNRDQTQYF.

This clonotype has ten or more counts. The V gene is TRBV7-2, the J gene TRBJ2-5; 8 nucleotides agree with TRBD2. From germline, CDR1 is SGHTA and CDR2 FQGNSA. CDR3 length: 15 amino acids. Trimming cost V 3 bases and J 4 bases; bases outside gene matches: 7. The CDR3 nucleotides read TGTGCCAGCAGCTTTCAAGCGGGGGAGGGAGAGACCCAGTACTTC. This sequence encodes CASSFQAGEGETQYF.

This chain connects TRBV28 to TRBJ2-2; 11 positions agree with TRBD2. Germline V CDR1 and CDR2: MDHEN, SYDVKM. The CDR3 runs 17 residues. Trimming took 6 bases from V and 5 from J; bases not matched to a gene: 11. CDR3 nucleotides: TGTGCCAGCAGACACCTAGCGGGAGGCGGCGGGACCGGGGAGCTGTTTTTT. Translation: CASRHLAGGGGTGELFF.

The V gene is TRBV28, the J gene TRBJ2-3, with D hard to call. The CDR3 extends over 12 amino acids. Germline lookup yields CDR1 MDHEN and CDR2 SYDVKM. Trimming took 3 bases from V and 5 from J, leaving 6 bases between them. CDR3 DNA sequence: TGTGCCAGCAGTTTGGGTGAAGATACGCAGTATTTT. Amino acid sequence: CASSLGEDTQYF.

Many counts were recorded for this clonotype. As DNA, the CDR3 is TGTGCCAGCGCACTAGCGGGAGTGAATGAGCAGTTCTTC. Translation: CASALAGVNEQFF. The rearrangement uses TRBV7-2 and TRBJ2-1; TRBD2 agrees at 11 bases. Germline CDR1 reads SGHTA; CDR2 reads FQGNSA. This CDR3 spans 13 amino acids. Trimming at V came to 8 bases and at J to 7 bases, leaving 4 bases not matched to a gene.

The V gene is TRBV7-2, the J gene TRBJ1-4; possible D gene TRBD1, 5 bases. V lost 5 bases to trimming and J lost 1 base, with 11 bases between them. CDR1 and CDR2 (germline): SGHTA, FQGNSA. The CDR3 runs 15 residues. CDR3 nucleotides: TGTGCCAGCAGCCAAGCGGGGGGAACTAATGAAAAACTGTTTTTT. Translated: CASSQAGGTNEKLFF.

The CDR3 protein is CASRNKGLAGNQPQHF. The CDR3 DNA is TGTGCCAGCAGGAACAAAGGGTTGGCAGGCAATCAGCCCCAGCATTTT. This chain uses TRBV28 with TRBJ1-5; D unresolved. The CDR3 is 16 residues long. Trimming took 6 bases from V and 2 from J, leaving 17 bases between them. CDR1 and CDR2 from the germline V gene are MDHEN and SYDVKM.